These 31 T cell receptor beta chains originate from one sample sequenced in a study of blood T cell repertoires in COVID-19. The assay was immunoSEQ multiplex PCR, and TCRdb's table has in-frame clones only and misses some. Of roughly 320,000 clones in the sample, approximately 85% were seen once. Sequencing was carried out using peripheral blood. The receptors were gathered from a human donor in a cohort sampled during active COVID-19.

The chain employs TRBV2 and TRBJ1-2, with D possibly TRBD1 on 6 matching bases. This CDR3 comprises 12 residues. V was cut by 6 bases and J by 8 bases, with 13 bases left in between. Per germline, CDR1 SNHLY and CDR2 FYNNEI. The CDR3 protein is CASREGGRGYTF. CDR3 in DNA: TGTGCCAGCAGGGAGGGGGGGCGCGGCTACACCTTC.

This CDR3 reads CAWKPRGGTEAFF. The CDR3 DNA is TGTGCCTGGAAACCTAGGGGGGGCACTGAAGCTTTCTTT. V and J are TRBV30 and TRBJ1-1; D might be TRBD1 (6 bases). The ends were cut back, 4 bases at V and 4 bases at J, with 13 bases in the middle. The CDR3 length is 13 residues. The germline gives CDR1 GTSNPN, CDR2 SVGIG (reference sequence).

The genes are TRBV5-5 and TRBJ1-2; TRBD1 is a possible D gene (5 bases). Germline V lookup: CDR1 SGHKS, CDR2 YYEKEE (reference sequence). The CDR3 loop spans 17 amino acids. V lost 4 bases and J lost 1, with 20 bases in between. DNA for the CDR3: TGTGCCAGCAGCCCGAGACCTGCGGGGGAGCTTAACTATGGCTACACCTTC. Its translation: CASSPRPAGELNYGYTF.

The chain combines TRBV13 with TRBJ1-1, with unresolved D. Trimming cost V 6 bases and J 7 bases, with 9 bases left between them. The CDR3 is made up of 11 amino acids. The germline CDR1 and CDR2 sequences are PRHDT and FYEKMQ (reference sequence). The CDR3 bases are TGTGCCAGCAGATATAGCGGTGAAGCTTTCTTT. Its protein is CASRYSGEAFF.

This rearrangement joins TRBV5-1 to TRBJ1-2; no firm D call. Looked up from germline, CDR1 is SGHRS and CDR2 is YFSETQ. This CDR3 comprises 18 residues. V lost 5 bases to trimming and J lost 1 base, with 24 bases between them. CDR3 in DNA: TGCGCCAGCAGGCCCAGATCCGCAGACACCTTCTATAACTATGGCTACACCTTC. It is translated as CASRPRSADTFYNYGYTF.

This chain's CDR3 is CATSERTGIYGYTF. The DNA of the CDR3 is TGTGCCACCAGTGAACGGACAGGGATCTATGGCTACACCTTC. The rearrangement uses TRBV24-1 and TRBJ1-2; 8 bases are shared with TRBD1. The junction had 4 bases not matched to a gene; V was cut back by 4 bases and J by 4 bases. Germline CDR1 and CDR2: KGHDR and SFDVKD. The CDR3 has 14 residues.

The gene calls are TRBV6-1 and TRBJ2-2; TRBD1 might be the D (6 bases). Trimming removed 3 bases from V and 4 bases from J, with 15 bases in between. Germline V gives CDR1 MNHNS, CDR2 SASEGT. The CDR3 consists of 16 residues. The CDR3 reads CASSDYWGQATGELFF. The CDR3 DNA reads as TGTGCCAGCAGTGATTATTGGGGGCAGGCCACCGGGGAGCTGTTTTTT.

CDR3 in amino acids: CASSGRLKGPSRDTEAFF. CDR3 DNA: TGTGCCAGCAGCGGTAGGCTCAAGGGGCCCAGCCGGGACACTGAAGCTTTCTTT. This chain links TRBV9 with TRBJ1-1; tentatively, D is TRBD1 (5 bases). V lost 3 bases to trimming and J lost 3 bases, with 24 bases between them. The CDR3 loop spans 18 amino acids. Germline lookup yields CDR1 SGDLS and CDR2 YYNGEE.

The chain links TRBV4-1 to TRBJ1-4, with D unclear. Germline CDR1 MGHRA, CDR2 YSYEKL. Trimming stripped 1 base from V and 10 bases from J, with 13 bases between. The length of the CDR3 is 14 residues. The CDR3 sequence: CASSQVTRRGKLFF. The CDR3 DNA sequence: TGCGCCAGCAGCCAAGTGACAAGACGGGGAAAACTGTTTTTT.

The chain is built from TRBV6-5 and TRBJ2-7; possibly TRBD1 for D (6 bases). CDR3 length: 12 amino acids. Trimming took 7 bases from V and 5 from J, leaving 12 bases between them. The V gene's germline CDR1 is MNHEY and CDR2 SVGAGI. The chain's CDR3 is CASKGVLDEQYF. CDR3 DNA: TGTGCCAGCAAGGGGGTTCTCGACGAGCAGTACTTC.

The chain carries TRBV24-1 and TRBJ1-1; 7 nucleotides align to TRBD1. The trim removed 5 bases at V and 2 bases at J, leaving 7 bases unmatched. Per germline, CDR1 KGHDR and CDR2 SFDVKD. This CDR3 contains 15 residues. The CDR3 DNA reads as TGTGCCACCAGTGGGACCACAGGGGACAACACTGAAGCTTTCTTT. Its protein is CATSGTTGDNTEAFF.

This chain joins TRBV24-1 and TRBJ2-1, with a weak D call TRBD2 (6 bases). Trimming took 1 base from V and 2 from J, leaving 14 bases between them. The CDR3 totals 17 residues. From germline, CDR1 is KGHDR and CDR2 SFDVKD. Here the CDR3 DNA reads TGTGCCACCAGTGATTTTCCCCTACGGGGGACCTACAATGAGCAGTTCTTC. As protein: CATSDFPLRGTYNEQFF.

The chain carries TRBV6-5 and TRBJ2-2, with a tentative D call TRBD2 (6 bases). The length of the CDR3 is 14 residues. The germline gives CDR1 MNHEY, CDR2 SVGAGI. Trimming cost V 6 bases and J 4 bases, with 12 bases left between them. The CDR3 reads CASRWAGFTGELFF. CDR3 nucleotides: TGTGCCAGCAGATGGGCGGGGTTCACCGGGGAGCTGTTTTTT.

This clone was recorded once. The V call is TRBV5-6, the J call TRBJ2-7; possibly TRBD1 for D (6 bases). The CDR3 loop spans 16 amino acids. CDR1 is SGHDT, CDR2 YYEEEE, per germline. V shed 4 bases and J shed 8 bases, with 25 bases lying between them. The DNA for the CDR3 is TGTGCCAGCAGCAAGACCGCAGCGAGCCAGGGGACCAAGCAGTACTTC. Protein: CASSKTAASQGTKQYF.

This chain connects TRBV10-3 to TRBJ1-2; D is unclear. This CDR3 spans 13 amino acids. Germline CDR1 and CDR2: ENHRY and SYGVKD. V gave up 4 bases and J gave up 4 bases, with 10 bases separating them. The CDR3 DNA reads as TGTGCCATCAGTGGAGGTTTGACCTATGGCTACACCTTC. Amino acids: CAISGGLTYGYTF.

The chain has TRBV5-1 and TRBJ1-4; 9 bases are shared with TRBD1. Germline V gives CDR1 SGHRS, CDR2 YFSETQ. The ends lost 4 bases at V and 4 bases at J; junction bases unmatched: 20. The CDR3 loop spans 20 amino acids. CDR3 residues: CASSVVSQMGQGRINEKLFF. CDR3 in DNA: TGCGCCAGCAGCGTGGTTTCCCAGATGGGACAGGGCCGTATTAATGAAAAACTGTTTTTT. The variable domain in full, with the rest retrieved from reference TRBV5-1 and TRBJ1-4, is KAGVTQTPRYLIKTRGQQVTLSCSPISGHRSVSWYQQTPGQGLQFLFEYFSETQRNKGNFPGRFSGRQFSNSRSEMNVSTLELGDSALYLCASSVVSQMGQGRINEKLFFGSGTQLSVL.

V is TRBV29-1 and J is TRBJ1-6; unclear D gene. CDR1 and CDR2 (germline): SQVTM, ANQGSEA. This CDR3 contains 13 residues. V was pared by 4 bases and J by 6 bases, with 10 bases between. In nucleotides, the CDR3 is TGCAGCGTTGCTAGAGGAACTAATTCACCCCTCCACTTT. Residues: CSVARGTNSPLHF.

The CDR3 region has the DNA TGCGCCAGCTCCTTAGGGGCTAGCGGGGGGGCGATCAAAAACATTCAGTACTTC. Encoded protein: CASSLGASGGAIKNIQYF. The chain uses TRBV5-1 and TRBJ2-4; 12 nucleotides align to TRBD2. Germline lookup yields CDR1 SGHRS and CDR2 YFSETQ. V was pared by 7 bases and J by 3 bases, with 14 bases of the junction left unmatched. CDR3 length: 18 amino acids.

The CDR3 spells CASGLVTVASRETQYF. The CDR3 nucleotides read TGTGCTAGTGGTCTCGTAACCGTGGCCTCGAGGGAGACCCAGTACTTC. The chain employs TRBV12-5 and TRBJ2-5, with D unclear. Germline lookup yields CDR1 LGHNT and CDR2 FRNRAP. There are 16 residues in the CDR3. Trimming cost V 5 bases and J 5 bases, with 21 bases left between them.

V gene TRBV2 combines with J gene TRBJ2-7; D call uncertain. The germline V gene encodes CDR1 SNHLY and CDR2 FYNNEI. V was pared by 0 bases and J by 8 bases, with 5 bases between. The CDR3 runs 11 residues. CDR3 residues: CASSEASKQYF. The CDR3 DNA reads TGTGCCAGCAGTGAAGCGAGTAAGCAGTACTTC.

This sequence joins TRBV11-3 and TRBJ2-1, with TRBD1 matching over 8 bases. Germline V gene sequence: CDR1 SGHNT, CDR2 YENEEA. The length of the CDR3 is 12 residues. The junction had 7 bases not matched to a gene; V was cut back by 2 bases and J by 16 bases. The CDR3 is CASSLRSGQVFF. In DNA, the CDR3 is TGTGCCAGCAGCTTACGATCGGGACAGGTCTTCTTC.

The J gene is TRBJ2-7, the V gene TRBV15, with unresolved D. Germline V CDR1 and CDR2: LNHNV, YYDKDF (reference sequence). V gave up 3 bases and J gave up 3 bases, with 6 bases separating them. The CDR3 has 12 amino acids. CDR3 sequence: CATSRSNYEQYF. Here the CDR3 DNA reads TGTGCCACCAGCAGGTCCAACTACGAGCAGTACTTC.

CDR3 nucleotide sequence: TGTGCCAGCAGACGGGGACAGAACTATGGCTACACCTTC. Translated: CASRRGQNYGYTF. This sequence joins TRBV3-1 (or the pseudogene TRBV3-2) and TRBJ1-2; 7 positions match TRBD1. CDR1 and CDR2 (germline): LGHDT, YNNKEL (reference sequence). CDR3 length equals 13 residues. After removal of 6 bases from V and 2 bases from J, the junction contained 3 bases not matched to a gene.

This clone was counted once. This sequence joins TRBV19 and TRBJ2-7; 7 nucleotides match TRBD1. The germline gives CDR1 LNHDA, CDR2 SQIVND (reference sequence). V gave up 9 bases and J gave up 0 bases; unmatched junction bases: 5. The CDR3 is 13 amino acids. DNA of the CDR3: TGTGCCAGCAGTCGGGACAGCTCCTACGAGCAGTACTTC. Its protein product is CASSRDSSYEQYF.

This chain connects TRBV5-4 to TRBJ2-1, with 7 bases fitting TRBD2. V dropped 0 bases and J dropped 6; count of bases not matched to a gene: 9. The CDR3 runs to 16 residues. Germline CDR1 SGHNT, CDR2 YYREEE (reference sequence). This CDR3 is CASSLESGTNSNEQFF. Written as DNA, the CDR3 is TGTGCCAGCAGCTTGGAGTCCGGGACTAATAGCAATGAGCAGTTCTTC.

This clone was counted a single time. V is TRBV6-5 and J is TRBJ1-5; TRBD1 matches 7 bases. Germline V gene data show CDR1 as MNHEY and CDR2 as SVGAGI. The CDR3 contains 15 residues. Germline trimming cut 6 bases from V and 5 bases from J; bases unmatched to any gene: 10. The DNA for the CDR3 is TGTGCCAGCAGAACCGGGACAGCTACAGATCAGCCCCAGCATTTT. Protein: CASRTGTATDQPQHF.

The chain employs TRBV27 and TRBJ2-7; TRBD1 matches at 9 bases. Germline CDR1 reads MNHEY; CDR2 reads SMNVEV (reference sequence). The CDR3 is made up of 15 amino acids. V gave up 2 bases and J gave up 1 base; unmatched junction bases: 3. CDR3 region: CASSLATGGSYEQYF. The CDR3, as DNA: TGTGCCAGCAGTTTAGCGACAGGGGGTTCCTACGAGCAGTACTTC.

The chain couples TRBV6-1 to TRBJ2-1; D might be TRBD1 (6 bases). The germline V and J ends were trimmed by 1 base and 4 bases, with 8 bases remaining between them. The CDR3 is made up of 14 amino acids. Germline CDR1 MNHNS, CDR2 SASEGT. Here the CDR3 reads CASSEEGVYNEQFF. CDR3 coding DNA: TGTGCCAGCAGTGAAGAGGGGGTGTACAATGAGCAGTTCTTC.

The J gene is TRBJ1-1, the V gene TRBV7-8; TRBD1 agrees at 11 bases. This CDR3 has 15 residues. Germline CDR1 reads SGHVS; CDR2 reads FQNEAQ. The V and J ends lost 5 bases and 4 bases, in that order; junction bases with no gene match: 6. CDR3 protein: CASSPRGTGGTEAFF. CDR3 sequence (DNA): TGTGCCAGCAGCCCCCGCGGGACAGGGGGCACTGAAGCTTTCTTT.

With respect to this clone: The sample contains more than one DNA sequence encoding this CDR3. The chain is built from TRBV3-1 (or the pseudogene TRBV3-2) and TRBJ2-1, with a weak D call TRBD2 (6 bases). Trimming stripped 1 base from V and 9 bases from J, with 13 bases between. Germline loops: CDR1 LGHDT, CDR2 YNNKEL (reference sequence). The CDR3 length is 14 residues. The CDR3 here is CASSQGGVGGEQFF. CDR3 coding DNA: TGTGCCAGCAGCCAAGGTGGTGTGGGGGGTGAGCAGTTCTTC.

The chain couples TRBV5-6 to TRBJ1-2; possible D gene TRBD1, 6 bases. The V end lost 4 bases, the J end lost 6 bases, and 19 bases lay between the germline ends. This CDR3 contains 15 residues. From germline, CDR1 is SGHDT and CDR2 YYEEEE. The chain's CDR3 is CASSLLDRHGNGYTF. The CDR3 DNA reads TGTGCCAGCAGCCTACTCGACAGGCACGGGAATGGCTACACCTTC.